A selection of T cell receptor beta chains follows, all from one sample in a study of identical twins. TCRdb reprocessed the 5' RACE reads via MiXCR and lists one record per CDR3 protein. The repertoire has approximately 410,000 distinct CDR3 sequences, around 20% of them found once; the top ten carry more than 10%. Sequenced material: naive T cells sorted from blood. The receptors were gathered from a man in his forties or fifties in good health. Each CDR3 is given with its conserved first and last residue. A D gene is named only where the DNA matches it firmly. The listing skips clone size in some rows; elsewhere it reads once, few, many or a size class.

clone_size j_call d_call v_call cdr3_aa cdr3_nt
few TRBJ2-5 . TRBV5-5 CASSSGVIQETQYF TGTGCCAGCAGCTCGGGTGTGATCCAAGAGACCCAGTACTTC
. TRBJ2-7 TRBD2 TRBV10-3 CACSGGTSGGQSSYEQYF TGTGCCTGTAGCGGAGGGACTAGCGGGGGCCAGAGCTCCTACGAGCAGTACTTC
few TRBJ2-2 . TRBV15 CATSRAGFGELFF TGTGCCACCAGCAGAGCAGGGTTCGGGGAGCTGTTTTTT
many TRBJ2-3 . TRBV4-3 CASSQDRDAADTQYF TGCGCCAGCAGCCAAGACCGGGATGCCGCAGATACGCAGTATTTT
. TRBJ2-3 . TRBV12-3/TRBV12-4 CASSGPESPDTQYF TGTGCCAGCAGTGGGCCTGAGAGCCCAGATACGCAGTATTTT
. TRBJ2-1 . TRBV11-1 CASSSRDTYNEQFF TGTGCCAGCAGCTCACGGGACACCTACAATGAGCAGTTCTTC
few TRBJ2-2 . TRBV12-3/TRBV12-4 CASSLTSRTGELFF TGTGCCAGCAGTTTAACTAGCCGGACCGGGGAGCTGTTTTTT
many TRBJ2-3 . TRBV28 CASSLWGGNTDTQYF TGTGCCAGCAGTTTATGGGGGGGAAACACAGATACGCAGTATTTT
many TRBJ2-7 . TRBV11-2 CASSSVKGISYEQYF TGTGCCAGCAGCTCCGTCAAAGGAATCTCCTACGAGCAGTACTTC
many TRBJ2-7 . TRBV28 CASSFQRGGGTYEQYF TGTGCCAGCAGTTTCCAACGGGGAGGGGGAACCTACGAGCAGTACTTC
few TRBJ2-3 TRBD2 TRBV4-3 CASSQVVAGSTDTQYF TGCGCCAGCAGCCAAGTAGTAGCGGGGAGCACAGATACGCAGTATTTT
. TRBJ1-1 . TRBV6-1 CATYLGGGSTEAFF TGTGCCACCTACCTGGGGGGCGGTTCAACTGAAGCTTTCTTT
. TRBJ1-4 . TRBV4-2 CASSQDAGVPTNEKLFF TGTGCCAGCAGCCAAGATGCAGGGGTCCCAACTAATGAAAAACTGTTTTTT
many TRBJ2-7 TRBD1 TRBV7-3 CASSPYFDRGLHEQYF TGTGCCAGCAGCCCTTATTTCGACAGGGGGCTCCACGAGCAGTACTTC
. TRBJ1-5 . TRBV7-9 CASSFNRNQPQHF TGTGCCAGCAGCTTTAACAGAAATCAGCCCCAGCATTTT
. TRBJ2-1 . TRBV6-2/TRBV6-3 CASSPESTGLRPYNEQFF TGTGCCAGCAGTCCTGAATCGACAGGACTAAGACCCTACAATGAGCAGTTCTTC
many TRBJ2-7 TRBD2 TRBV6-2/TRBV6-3 CASSTSSGGSLYEQYF TGTGCCAGCAGTACATCTAGCGGGGGCTCCCTTTACGAGCAGTACTTC
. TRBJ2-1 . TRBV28 CASSSTANEQFF TGTGCCAGCAGTTCTACGGCCAATGAGCAGTTCTTC
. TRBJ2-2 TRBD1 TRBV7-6 CASSLVAGQGIPGELFF TGTGCCAGCAGCTTAGTTGCGGGACAGGGGATCCCCGGGGAGCTGTTTTTT
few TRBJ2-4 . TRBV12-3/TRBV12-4 CASSGWGAKNIQYF TGTGCCAGCAGCGGATGGGGGGCCAAAAACATTCAGTACTTC
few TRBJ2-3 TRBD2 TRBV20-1 CSAARRGATDTQYF TGCAGTGCGGCGCGGCGGGGGGCCACAGATACGCAGTATTTT
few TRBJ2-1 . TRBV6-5 CASSYSFEQFF TGTGCCAGCAGTTACTCATTCGAGCAGTTCTTC
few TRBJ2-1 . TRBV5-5 CASSLQGQSYNEQFF TGTGCCAGCAGCTTGCAAGGACAGTCCTACAATGAGCAGTTCTTC
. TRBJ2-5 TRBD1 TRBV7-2 CASSAGGQGFETQYF TGTGCCAGCAGCGCTGGTGGACAGGGCTTTGAGACCCAGTACTTC
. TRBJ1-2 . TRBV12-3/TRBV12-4 CASSPPANYGYTF TGTGCCAGCAGCCCGCCCGCTAACTATGGCTACACCTTC
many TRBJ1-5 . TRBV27 CASSFWDQPQHF TGTGCCAGCAGTTTCTGGGATCAGCCCCAGCATTTT
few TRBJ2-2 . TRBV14 CASSPDGHWNTGELFF TGTGCCAGCAGCCCGGATGGGCACTGGAACACCGGGGAGCTGTTTTTT
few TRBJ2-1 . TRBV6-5 CASSYVLWGLVSEQFF TGTGCCAGCAGTTACGTGTTATGGGGGTTGGTAAGCGAGCAGTTCTTC
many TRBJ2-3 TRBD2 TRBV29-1 CSLAPASGGVGTQYF TGCAGCCTGGCCCCGGCTAGCGGGGGAGTGGGTACGCAGTATTTT
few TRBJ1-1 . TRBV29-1 CSVARQLNTEAFF TGCAGCGTTGCAAGACAATTAAACACTGAAGCTTTCTTT
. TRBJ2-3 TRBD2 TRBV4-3 CASSQDAAGYTQYF TGCGCCAGCAGCCAAGATGCAGCGGGGTATACGCAGTATTTT
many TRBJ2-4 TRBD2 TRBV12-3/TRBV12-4 CASSPSGVAKNIQYF TGTGCCAGCAGTCCTAGCGGGGTAGCCAAAAACATTCAGTACTTC
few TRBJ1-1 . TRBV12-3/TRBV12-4 CASKLLELTGKAFF TGTGCCAGTAAACTACTTGAGTTGACCGGGAAAGCTTTCTTT
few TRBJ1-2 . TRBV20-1 CSARAGLAYGYTF TGCAGTGCTAGAGCGGGACTGGCCTATGGCTACACCTTC
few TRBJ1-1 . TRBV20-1 CSALGNTEAFF TGCAGTGCTCTAGGAAACACTGAAGCTTTCTTT
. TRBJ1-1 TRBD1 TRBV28 CASRLQGAQAEAFF TGTGCCAGCAGATTACAGGGGGCGCAGGCTGAAGCTTTCTTT
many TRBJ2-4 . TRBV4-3 CASSQELSGAPAKNIQYF TGCGCCAGCAGCCAAGAACTCTCGGGGGCGCCAGCCAAAAACATTCAGTACTTC
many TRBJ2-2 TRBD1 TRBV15 CATSRDRGTGPTGELFF TGTGCCACCAGCAGAGATAGGGGGACAGGGCCCACCGGGGAGCTGTTTTTT
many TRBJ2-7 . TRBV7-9 CASSLAEGFEQYF TGTGCCAGCAGCTTAGCGGAAGGGTTCGAGCAGTACTTC
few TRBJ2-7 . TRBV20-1 CSARDPRRGTYEQYF TGCAGTGCTAGAGATCCGCGGCGCGGCACCTACGAGCAGTACTTC
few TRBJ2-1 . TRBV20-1 CSAKPGLYLHEQFF TGCAGTGCGAAACCGGGACTGTATCTCCATGAGCAGTTCTTC
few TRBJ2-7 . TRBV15 CATSPGVGTFAYEQYF TGTGCCACCAGCCCCGGGGTTGGGACGTTTGCCTACGAGCAGTACTTC
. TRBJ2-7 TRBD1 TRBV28 CASNLGQGPNEQYF TGTGCCAGCAATCTGGGACAGGGGCCCAACGAGCAGTACTTC